Given below is one T cell receptor (beta chain) in context. Its antigen specificity is not known. No base quality values were provided; no much bigger clone lies one nucleotide off. This sample is part of a study of CD8+CD57+ T cells in acquired aplastic anemia (dated by TCRdb to 2016 to 2018). Broadly, across the study: On average, sorted CD4+ and CD8+ cells yielded about 3 ug of extracted DNA, with a range of about 0.17 to 27.4 ug. CD8+CD57+ expansion was defined as frequency above the mean frequency observed in healthy subjects. The paper's findings and limits, for the study overall: No significant difference in CD8+ Simpson's diversity was found between patients and healthy controls (P=0.060). Around 27 CD8+ CDR3 sequences were found to be shared between patients and controls, but these sequences appeared to be highly expressed in patients and within the immunodominant clones of the patients.

Its CDR3 holds 17 amino acids, cysteine through phenylalanine. Left in the record is the CDR3 DNA by itself, 51 bases read in frame from the first base. Relative to germline, V is 8 bases shorter and J is 0 bases shorter, with 17 bases between their ends. Patients chosen for sequencing had shown expansion of CD8+CD57+ cells by flow cytometry. Every patient had severe acquired aplastic anemia, diagnosed using the International Study of Aplastic Anemia and Agranulocytosis and Camitta criteria. No therapy had been received by the patients at the time of blood sampling. The study deep-sequenced TCR repertoires of sorted CD4+ and CD8+ blood T cells from severe aplastic anemia patients and healthy subjects. Patients were enrolled in the USA under clinicaltrials.gov protocols 00001620, 01623167, 00001397, 00071045, 00081523 and 00961064. Ficoll-Paque density gradient centrifugation was used to isolate peripheral blood mononuclear cells. Before DNA extraction, CD4+ and CD8+ T cells were sorted by FACS or by magnetic beads.

TCR beta VDJ combination and CDR3 sequence profiling used genomic DNA as the template. An Illumina HiSeq 2000 was the platform used for TCR repertoire sequencing. On the study's bioinformatics: TRBV/TRBJ rearrangement plots, CDR3 size and DJ length profiles, and Simpson's diversity index were used to assess repertoires. The most abundant DNA sequence in the deep sequencing data was defined as the immunodominant clone. CDR3 amino acid sequences were screened for sharing across subjects and compared with published repertoires and the VDJdb database. The raw public reads went through TCRdb reprocessing: fastp at Q25, MiXCR clone calling, in-frame beta chains kept. Rows are combined by CDR3 protein, so each entry shows the most common genes and DNA. These V and J calls derive from TCRdb rather than the authors' analysis. The sample yields some 160,000 distinct CDR3 sequences; roughly 43% were counted once. The ten biggest clones cover about 2.6% of the sample.

The sample comprised sorted CD4+, CD8+, or CD8+CD57+ T cells (not recorded which) from PBMCs. Recombination linked TRBV12-3 or TRBV12-4 to TRBJ2-6, with the D gene too uncertain to name. The sequence came from a human donor with aplastic anemia. CDR3 loop: CASRDPAGVSGANVLTF. In nucleotide form, the sequence is TGTGCCAGCCGAGACCCTGCTGGTGTCTCTGGGGCCAACGTCCTGACTTTC.